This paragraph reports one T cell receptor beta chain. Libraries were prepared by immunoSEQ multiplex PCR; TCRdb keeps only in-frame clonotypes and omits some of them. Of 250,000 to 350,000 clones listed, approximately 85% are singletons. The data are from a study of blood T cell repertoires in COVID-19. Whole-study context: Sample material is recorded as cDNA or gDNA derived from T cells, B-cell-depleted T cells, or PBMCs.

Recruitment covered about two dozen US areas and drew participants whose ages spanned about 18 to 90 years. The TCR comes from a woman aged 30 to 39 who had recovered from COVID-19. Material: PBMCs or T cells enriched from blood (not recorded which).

The CDR3 DNA sequence: TGTGCCAGAAGCTCCCTAGCGGGAGAGGTTCTGAACACAGATACGCAGTATTTT. Translation: CARSSLAGEVLNTDTQYF. This chain links TRBV7-5 with TRBJ2-3; the table's D call of TRBD2 was not tested on the DNA. TRBV7-5 is deemed a pseudogene. The CDR3 has 18 amino acids.